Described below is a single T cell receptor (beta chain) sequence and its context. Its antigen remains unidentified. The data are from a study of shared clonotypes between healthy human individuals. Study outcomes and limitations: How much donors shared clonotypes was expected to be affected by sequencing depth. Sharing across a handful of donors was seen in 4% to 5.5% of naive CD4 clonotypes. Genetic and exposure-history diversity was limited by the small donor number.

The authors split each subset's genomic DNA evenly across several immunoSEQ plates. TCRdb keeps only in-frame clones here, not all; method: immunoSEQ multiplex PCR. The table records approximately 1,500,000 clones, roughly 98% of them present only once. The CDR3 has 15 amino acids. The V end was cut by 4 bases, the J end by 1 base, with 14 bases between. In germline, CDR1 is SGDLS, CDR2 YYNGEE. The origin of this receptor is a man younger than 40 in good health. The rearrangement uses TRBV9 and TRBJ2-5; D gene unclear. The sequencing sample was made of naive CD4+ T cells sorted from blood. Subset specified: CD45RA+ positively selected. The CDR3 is CASSIIGVPQETQYF. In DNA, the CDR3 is TGTGCCAGCAGCATAATTGGGGTACCCCAAGAGACCCAGTACTTC.